Listed below are T cell receptor beta chains from one sample, sequenced in a study of T cell responses to AZD1222 COVID-19 vaccine. The method was immunoSEQ multiplex PCR; TCRdb's version includes in-frame clones alone and lacks a portion of them. Altogether roughly 150,000 clones are present, about 91% being singletons, with the ten largest covering approximately 1.9%. The source was peripheral blood, collected on day 0 of AZD1222 vaccination. Receptors were obtained from an adult in good health. Each CDR3 is given with its conserved first and last residue. A D gene is named only where the DNA matches it firmly. Size tells how often a clone was seen (once, few, many) or the class of an expanded clone, and some rows leave it out.

j_call v_call clone_size d_call cdr3_nt cdr3_aa
TRBJ2-1 TRBV29-1 few TRBD2 TGCAGCGTTGATCGGCGTAGCGGGCTAAATGAGCAGTTCTTC CSVDRRSGLNEQFF
TRBJ1-5 TRBV6-5 - - TGTGCCAGCAGTTACCGAGGGTCCGATCAGCCCCAGCATTTT CASSYRGSDQPQHF
TRBJ2-1 TRBV29-1 - TRBD2 TGCAGCGTTCAAGCGGGAGAGTGGGATGAGCAGTTCTTC CSVQAGEWDEQFF
TRBJ1-1 TRBV15 - - TGTGCCACCAGCAGAGATCTTTGGGGGACGGGCTCCCTCCCCTTAGGCTATAAGCGGGCTTTCTTT CATSRDLWGTGSLPLGYKRAFF
TRBJ2-1 TRBV7-6 - TRBD2 TGTGCCAGCAGCTTAGGTAGCGGGAGGTACAATGAGCAGTTCTTC CASSLGSGRYNEQFF
TRBJ2-3 TRBV2 - TRBD2 TGTGCCAGCAGTTCGACTAGCGGGGGTACAGATACGCAGTATTTT CASSSTSGGTDTQYF
TRBJ1-1 TRBV10-3 - TRBD1 TGTGCCATCAGTGAGCCCGGACAGGGGAAGGCCACTGAAGCTTTCTTT CAISEPGQGKATEAFF
TRBJ2-5 TRBV6-5 - TRBD1 TGTGCCAGCAGTTACTCCCGGGACAGAGAGTACTTC CASSYSRDREYF
TRBJ1-5 TRBV27 once - TGTGCCAGCAGTTTGGGGGGGGCTCTGCAGCCCCAGCATTTT CASSLGGALQPQHF
TRBJ1-1 TRBV5-1 - - TGCGCCAGCAGCTTAAGTTTCGAGAACACTGAAGCTTTCTTT CASSLSFENTEAFF
TRBJ1-6 TRBV10-3 - - TGTGCCATCAGGGCTGAGCTAGGGGATTCACCCCTCCACTTT CAIRAELGDSPLHF
TRBJ2-1 TRBV28 - - TGTGCCAGCAGCCATACAGGTGAGCCATCCGGTGAGCAGTTCTTC CASSHTGEPSGEQFF
TRBJ2-4 TRBV3-1/TRBV3-2 - - TGTGCCAGCAGCCGTCGGGGAGCCAAAAACATTCAGTACTTC CASSRRGAKNIQYF
TRBJ1-2 TRBV30 - TRBD1 TGTGCCTGGAGAAAACAGGGGGATGGCTACACCTTC CAWRKQGDGYTF
TRBJ1-2 TRBV5-1 - - TGCGCCAGCAGCTTGGCCTCGGGGTTCGGCTACACCTTC CASSLASGFGYTF
TRBJ2-2 TRBV14 - TRBD1 TGTGCCAGCAGCCCGGGACAGGTAGTTACCGGGGAGCTGTTTTTT CASSPGQVVTGELFF